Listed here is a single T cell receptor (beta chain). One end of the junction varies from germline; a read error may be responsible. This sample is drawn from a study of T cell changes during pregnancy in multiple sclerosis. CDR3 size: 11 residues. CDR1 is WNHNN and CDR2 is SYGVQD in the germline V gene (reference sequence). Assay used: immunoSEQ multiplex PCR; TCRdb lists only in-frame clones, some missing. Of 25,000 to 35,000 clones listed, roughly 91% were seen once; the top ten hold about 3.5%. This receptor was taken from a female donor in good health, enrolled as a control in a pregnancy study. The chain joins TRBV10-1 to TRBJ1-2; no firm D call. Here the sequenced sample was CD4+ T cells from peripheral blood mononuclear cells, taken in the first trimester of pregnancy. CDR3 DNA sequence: TGCGCCAGCAGCAGCCTCGTAGCCCCAAAGTTC. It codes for CASSSLVAPKF.